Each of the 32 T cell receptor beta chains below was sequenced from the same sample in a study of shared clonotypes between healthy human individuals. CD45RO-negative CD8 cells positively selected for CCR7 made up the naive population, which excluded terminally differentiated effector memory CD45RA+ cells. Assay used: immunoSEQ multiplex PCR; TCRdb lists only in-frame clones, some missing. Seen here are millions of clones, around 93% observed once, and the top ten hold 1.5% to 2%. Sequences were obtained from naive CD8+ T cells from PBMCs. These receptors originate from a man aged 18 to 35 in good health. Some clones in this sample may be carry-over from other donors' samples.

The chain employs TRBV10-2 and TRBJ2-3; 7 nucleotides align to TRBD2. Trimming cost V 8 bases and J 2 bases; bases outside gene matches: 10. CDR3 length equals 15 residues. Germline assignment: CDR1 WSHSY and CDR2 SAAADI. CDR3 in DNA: TGCGCCAGCGGGGGACTATTGAAGAACACAGATACGCAGTATTTT. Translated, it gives CASGGLLKNTDTQYF.

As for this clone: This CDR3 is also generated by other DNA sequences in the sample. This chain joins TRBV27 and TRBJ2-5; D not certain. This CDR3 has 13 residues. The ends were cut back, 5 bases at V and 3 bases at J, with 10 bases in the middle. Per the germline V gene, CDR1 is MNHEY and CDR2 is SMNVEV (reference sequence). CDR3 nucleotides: TGTGCCAGCAGTCTGGACGGCGAAGAGACCCAGTACTTC. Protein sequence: CASSLDGEETQYF.

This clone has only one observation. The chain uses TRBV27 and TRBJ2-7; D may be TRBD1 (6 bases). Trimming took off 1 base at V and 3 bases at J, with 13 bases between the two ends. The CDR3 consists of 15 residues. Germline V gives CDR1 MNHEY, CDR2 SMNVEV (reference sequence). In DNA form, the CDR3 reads TGTGCCAGCAGTTTATTGGGGCAGGGGAGCTACGAGCAGTACTTC. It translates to CASSLLGQGSYEQYF.

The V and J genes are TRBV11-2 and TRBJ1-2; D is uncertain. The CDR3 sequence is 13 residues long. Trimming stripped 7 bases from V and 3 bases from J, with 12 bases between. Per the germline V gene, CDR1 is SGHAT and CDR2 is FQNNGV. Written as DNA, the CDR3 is TGTGCCAGCAAGGGAGGATACGACTATGGCTACACCTTC. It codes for CASKGGYDYGYTF.

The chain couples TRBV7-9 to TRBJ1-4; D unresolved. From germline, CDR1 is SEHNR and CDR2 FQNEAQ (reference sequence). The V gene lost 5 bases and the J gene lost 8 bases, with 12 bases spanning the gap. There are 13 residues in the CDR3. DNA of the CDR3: TGTGCCAGCAGCGTCCCACGTATGGAAAAACTGTTTTTT. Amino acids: CASSVPRMEKLFF.

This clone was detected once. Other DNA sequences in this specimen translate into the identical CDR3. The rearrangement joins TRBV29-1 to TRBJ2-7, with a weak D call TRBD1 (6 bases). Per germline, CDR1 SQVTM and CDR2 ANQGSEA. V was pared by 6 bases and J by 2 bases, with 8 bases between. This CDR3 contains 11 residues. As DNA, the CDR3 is TGCAGCGTACGGACAGCCTACGAGCAGTACTTC. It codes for CSVRTAYEQYF.

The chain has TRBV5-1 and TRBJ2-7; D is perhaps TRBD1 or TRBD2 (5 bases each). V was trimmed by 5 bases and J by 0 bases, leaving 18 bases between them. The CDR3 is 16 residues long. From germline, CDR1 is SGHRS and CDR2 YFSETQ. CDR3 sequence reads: CASRTGYGTPSYEQYF. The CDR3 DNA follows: TGCGCCAGCAGGACCGGGTACGGGACGCCCTCCTACGAGCAGTACTTC.

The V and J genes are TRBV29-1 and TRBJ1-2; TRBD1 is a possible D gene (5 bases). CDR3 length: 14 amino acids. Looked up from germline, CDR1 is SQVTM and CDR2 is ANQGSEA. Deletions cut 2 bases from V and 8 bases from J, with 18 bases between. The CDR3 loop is CSVEKRGYLDGYTF. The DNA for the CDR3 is TGCAGCGTTGAAAAGAGGGGCTACCTTGACGGCTACACCTTC.

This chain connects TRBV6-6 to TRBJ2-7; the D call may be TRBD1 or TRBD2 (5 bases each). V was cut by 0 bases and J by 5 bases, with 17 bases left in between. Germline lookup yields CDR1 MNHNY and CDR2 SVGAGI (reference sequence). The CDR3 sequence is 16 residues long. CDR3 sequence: CASSYSSEGPSHEQYF. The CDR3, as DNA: TGTGCCAGCAGTTACTCGTCCGAGGGACCCTCTCACGAGCAGTACTTC.

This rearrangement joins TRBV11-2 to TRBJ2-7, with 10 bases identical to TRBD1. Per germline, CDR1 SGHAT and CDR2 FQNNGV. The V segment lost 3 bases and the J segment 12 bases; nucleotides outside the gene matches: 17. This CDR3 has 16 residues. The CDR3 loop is CASSFETGTGVLRRYF. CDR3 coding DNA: TGTGCCAGCAGCTTTGAAACCGGGACAGGGGTGTTGAGGCGGTACTTC.

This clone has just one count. The CDR3 protein is CASSEALRAVSYEQYF. The CDR3 region has the DNA TGTGCCAGCAGTGAAGCGCTTCGGGCTGTCTCCTACGAGCAGTACTTC. The rearrangement uses TRBV6-1 and TRBJ2-7; D not resolved. The CDR3 totals 16 residues. Trimming left V 0 bases short and J 0 bases short, with 12 bases between. Germline V CDR1 and CDR2: MNHNS, SASEGT.

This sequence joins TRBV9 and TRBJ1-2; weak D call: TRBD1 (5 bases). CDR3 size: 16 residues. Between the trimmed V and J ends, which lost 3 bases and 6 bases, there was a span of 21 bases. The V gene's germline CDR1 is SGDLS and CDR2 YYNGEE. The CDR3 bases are TGTGCCAGCAGCGCCGGCCCCCGTATCGGGGCAGATGGCTACACCTTC. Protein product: CASSAGPRIGADGYTF.

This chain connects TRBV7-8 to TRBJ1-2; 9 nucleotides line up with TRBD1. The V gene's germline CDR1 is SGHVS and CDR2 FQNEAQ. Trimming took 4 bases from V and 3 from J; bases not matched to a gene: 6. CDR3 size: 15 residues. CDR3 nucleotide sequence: TGTGCCAGCAGCTCTGAGACAGGGGGGGACTATGGCTACACCTTC. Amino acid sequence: CASSSETGGDYGYTF.

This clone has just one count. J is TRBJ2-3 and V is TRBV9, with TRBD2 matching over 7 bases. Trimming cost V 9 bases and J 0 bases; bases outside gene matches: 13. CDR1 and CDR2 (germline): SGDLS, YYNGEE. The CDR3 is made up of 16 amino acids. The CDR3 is CATEPRLASSTDTQYF. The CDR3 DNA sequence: TGTGCCACCGAACCCCGACTAGCATCCAGCACAGATACGCAGTATTTT.

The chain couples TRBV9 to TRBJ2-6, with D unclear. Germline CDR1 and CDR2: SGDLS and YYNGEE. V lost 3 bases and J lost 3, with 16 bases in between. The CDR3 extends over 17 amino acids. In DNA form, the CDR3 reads TGTGCCAGCAGCGCCCCAGTTCTTGGGTTTGGGGCCAACGTCCTGACTTTC. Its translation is CASSAPVLGFGANVLTF.

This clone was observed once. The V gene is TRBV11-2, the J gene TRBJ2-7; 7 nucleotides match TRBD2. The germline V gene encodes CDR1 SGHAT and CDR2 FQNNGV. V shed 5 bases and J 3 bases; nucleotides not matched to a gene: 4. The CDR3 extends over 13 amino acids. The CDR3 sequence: CASSPTSVYEQYF. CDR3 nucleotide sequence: TGTGCCAGCAGCCCAACTAGCGTCTACGAGCAGTACTTC.

The CDR3: CASSLLSAGFWEQYF. The CDR3 DNA is TGTGCCAGCAGCTTACTTTCGGCAGGGTTTTGGGAGCAGTACTTC. The chain employs TRBV11-2 and TRBJ2-7; perhaps TRBD1 as D (5 bases). The CDR3 is made up of 15 amino acids. Germline CDR1 and CDR2: SGHAT and FQNNGV. Trimming cost V 2 bases and J 7 bases, with 18 bases left between them.

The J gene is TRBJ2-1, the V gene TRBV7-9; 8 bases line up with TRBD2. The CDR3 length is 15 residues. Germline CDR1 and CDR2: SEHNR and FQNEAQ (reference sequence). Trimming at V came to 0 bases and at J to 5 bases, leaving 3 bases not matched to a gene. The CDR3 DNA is TGTGCCAGCAGCTTAGCAGCGGGAGCCAACAATGAGCAGTTCTTC. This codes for CASSLAAGANNEQFF.

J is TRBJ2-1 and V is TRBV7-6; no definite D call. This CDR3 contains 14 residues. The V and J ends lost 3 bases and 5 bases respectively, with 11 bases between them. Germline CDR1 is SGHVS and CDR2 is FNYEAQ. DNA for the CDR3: TGTGCCAGCAGCTTCCCGGTTCTCAACAATGAGCAGTTCTTC. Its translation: CASSFPVLNNEQFF. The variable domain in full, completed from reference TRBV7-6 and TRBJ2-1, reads GAGVSQSPRYKVTKRGQDVALRCDPISGHVSLYWYRQALGQGPEFLTYFNYEAQQDKSGLPNDRFSAERPEGSISTLTIQRTEQRDSAMYRCASSFPVLNNEQFFGPGTRLTVL.

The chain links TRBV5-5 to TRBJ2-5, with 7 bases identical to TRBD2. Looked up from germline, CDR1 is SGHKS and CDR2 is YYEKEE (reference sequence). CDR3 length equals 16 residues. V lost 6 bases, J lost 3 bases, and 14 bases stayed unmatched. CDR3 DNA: TGTGCCAGCACCTTAACACGAGGGCTAGCGGAAGAGACCCAGTACTTC. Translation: CASTLTRGLAEETQYF.

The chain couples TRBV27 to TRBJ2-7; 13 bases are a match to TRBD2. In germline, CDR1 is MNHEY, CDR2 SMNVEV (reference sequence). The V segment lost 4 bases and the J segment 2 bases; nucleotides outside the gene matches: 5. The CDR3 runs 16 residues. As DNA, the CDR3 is TGTGCCAGCAGTTCTTTTACTAGCGGGAGGGCCTACGAGCAGTACTTC. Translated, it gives CASSSFTSGRAYEQYF.

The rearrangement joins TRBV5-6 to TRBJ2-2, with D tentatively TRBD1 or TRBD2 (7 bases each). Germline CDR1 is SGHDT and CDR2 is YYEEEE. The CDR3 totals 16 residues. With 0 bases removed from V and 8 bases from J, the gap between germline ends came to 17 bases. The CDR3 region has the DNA TGTGCCAGCAGCTTGGCCCGGGGAGGGGGCGGAGGGGAGCTGTTTTTT. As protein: CASSLARGGGGGELFF.

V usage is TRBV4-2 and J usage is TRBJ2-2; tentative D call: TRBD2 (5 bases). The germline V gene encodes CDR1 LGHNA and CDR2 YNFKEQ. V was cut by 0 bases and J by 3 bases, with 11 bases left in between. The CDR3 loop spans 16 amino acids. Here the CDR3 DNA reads TGTGCCAGCAGCCAAGAATCACGGGAATACACCGGGGAGCTGTTTTTT. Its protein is CASSQESREYTGELFF.

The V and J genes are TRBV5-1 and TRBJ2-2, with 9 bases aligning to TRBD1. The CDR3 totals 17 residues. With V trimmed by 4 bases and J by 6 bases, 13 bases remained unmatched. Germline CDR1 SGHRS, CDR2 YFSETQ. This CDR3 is CASSPFADRGGPGELFF. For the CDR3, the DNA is TGCGCCAGCAGCCCCTTCGCCGACAGGGGGGGTCCCGGGGAGCTGTTTTTT.

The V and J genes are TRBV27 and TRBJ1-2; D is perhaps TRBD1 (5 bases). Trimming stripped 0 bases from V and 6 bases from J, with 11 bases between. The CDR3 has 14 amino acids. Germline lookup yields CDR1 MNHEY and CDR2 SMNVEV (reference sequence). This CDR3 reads CASSLSVREDGYTF. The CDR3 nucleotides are TGTGCCAGCAGTTTATCGGTCAGGGAGGATGGCTACACCTTC.

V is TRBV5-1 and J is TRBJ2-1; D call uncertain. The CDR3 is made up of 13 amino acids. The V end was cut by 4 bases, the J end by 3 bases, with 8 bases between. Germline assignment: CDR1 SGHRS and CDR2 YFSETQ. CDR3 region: CASSTAGYNEQFF. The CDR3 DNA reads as TGCGCCAGCAGCACGGCAGGCTACAATGAGCAGTTCTTC. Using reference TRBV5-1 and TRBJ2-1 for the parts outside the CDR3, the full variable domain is KAGVTQTPRYLIKTRGQQVTLSCSPISGHRSVSWYQQTPGQGLQFLFEYFSETQRNKGNFPGRFSGRQFSNSRSEMNVSTLELGDSALYLCASSTAGYNEQFFGPGTRLTVL.

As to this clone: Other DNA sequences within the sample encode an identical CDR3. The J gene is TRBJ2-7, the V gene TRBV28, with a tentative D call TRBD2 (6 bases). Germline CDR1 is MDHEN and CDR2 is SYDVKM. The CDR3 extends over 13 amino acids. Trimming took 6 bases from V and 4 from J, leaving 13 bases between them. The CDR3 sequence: CASSLYGGYEQYF. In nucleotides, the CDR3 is TGTGCCAGCAGCCTCTACGGAGGGTACGAGCAGTACTTC.

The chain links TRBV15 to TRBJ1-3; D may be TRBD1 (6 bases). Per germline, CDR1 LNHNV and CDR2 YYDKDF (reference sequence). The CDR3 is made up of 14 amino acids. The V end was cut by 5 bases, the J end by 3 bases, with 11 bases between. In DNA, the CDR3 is TGTGCCACCAGCGGAACAGGGTATGGAAACACCATATATTTT. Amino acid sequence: CATSGTGYGNTIYF.

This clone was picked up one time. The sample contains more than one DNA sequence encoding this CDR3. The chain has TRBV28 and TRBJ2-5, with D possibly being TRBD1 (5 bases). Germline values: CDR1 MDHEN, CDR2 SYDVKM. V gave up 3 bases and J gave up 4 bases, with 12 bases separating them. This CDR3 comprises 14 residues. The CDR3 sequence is CASSFQGLGETQYF. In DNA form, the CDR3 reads TGTGCCAGCAGTTTCCAGGGTTTGGGAGAGACCCAGTACTTC.

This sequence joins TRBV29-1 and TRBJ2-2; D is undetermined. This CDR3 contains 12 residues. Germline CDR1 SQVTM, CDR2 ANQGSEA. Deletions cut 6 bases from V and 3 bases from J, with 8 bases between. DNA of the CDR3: TGCAGCGTGGTGGGATACACCGGGGAGCTGTTTTTT. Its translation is CSVVGYTGELFF.

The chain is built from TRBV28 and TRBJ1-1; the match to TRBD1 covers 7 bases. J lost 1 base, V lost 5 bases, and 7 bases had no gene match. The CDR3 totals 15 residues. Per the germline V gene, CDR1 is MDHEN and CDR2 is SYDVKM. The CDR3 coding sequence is TGTGCCAGCAGTGCGTTGGGACAGCAGAACACTGAAGCTTTCTTT. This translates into CASSALGQQNTEAFF.

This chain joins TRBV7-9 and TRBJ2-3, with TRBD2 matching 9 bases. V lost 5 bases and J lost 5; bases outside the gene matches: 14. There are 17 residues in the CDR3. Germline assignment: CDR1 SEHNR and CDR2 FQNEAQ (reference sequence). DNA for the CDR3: TGTGCCAGCAGCGATGGCCGGGCGGGAGGGCCGAAAGATACGCAGTATTTT. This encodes CASSDGRAGGPKDTQYF.